One T cell receptor (beta chain) is described in this entry. Its antigen remains unknown. V gave up 7 bases and J gave up 8 bases; unmatched junction bases: 11. Germline CDR1 and CDR2: MDHEN and SYDVKM. The CDR3 sequence is 15 residues long. These data are taken from a study of blood T cells in healthy people across ages. Notes on the study in general: Diversity figures derived from one million T cells were judged to underestimate the true value.

A sample-barcoded 5' primer and a J-beta primer mix were used in a second PCR of roughly 6 to 11 cycles. The template-switch adaptor, which had 12 random nucleotides, put a tag on each cDNA molecule. TCRdb re-called the 5' RACE reads with MiXCR, one entry per CDR3 protein. The repertoire has about 1.4 million distinct CDR3 sequences, approximately 60% of them found once; the top ten carry over 5.5%. The chain links TRBV28 to TRBJ2-3; TRBD2 agrees at 11 bases. The specimen sequenced was blood. The clonotype comes from a man younger than 35 in good health. CDR3 amino acids: CASKVAGGVFGTQYF. CDR3 DNA: TGTGCCAGCAAGGTAGCGGGAGGGGTGTTTGGTACGCAGTATTTT.